This T cell receptor beta chain was captured in a study of cytomegalovirus exposure and HLA in healthy donors. Study-level results: Later work found that TCR association rates differed between HLA loci; DRB1 had the most and HLA-C the fewest. For most subjects, TCR beta sequences were reported to predict HLA-A and HLA-B alleles with accuracy.

The V and J ends lost 7 bases and 2 bases, in that order; junction bases with no gene match: 7. Germline CDR1 and CDR2: ENHRY and SYGVKD. This CDR3 comprises 14 residues. Concerning this clone: Its antigen is as yet unknown.

At the time of sampling, donors were nominally healthy, though unrecorded immune exposures were likely. Both 60 Vbeta primers and 13 Jbeta primers went into the PCR. Sequencing was performed with immunoSEQ multiplex PCR; in TCRdb, only in-frame clones are kept and a portion is missing. The repertoire has about 89,000 clones, around 85% of them found once; the top ten carry less than 8%. This receptor was obtained from a man in his forties in good health and CMV-seropositive. Sequenced: PBMCs. V and J are TRBV10-3 and TRBJ1-2; 7 bases match TRBD1. The CDR3 loop is CAITSGGTNYGYTF. The CDR3 coding sequence is TGTGCCATCACCTCAGGGGGTACAAACTATGGCTACACCTTC.